These 18 T cell receptor beta chains were all obtained from the same sample, sequenced in a study of OX40 agonist ivuxolimab in advanced cancers. TCRdb's table, derived via immunoSEQ multiplex PCR, lists solely in-frame clones and lacks some. The sample carries under 140,000 clones, about 92% recorded once. Sequencing was performed on CD4+ or CD8+ T cells sorted from blood, taken in a trial of the OX40 agonist ivuxolimab. The receptors were gathered from an adult with an advanced solid tumor such as melanoma, head and neck, liver or kidney cancer.

J is TRBJ2-7 and V is TRBV7-2, with 9 positions matching TRBD1. Germline CDR1 SGHTA, CDR2 FQGNSA. The V segment lost 5 bases and the J segment 0 bases; nucleotides outside the gene matches: 5. This CDR3 spans 15 amino acids. CDR3 nucleotide sequence: TGTGCCAGCAGCCGAGGACAGGGGAGCTCCTACGAGCAGTACTTC. Residues: CASSRGQGSSYEQYF.

The rearrangement links TRBV30 to TRBJ2-1; 7 bases map to TRBD2. This CDR3 is 13 amino acids long. Losses at the gene ends were 4 bases for V and 8 bases for J; bases not matched to a gene: 8. CDR1 is GTSNPN and CDR2 is SVGIG in the germline V gene (reference sequence). CDR3 coding DNA: TGTGCCTGGACGGGAGCTGGGGGGGATGAGCAGTTCTTC. Translation: CAWTGAGGDEQFF.

The table lists this clone with a count of one. CDR3 sequence: CASSYPDRAGYTF. The CDR3 nucleotides read TGTGCCAGCAGCTACCCTGACAGGGCGGGCTACACCTTC. This sequence joins TRBV5-6 and TRBJ1-2, with 7 bases that match TRBD1. Germline trimming cut 3 bases from V and 8 bases from J; bases unmatched to any gene: 7. The CDR3 has 13 amino acids. Germline values: CDR1 SGHDT, CDR2 YYEEEE. The complete variable domain, with remaining parts taken from reference TRBV5-6 and TRBJ1-2, reads DAGVTQSPTHLIKTRGQQVTLRCSPKSGHDTVSWYQQALGQGPQFIFQYYEEEERQRGNFPDRFSGHQFPNYSSELNVNALLLGDSALYLCASSYPDRAGYTFGSGTRLTVV.

The rearrangement uses TRBV2 and TRBJ2-1; 9 bases are shared with TRBD1. Germline V gene sequence: CDR1 SNHLY, CDR2 FYNNEI. J was trimmed by 2 bases and V by 7 bases; bases with no gene match: 6. This CDR3 is built from 15 residues. The chain's CDR3 is CASTFDRGAYNEQFF. CDR3 coding DNA: TGTGCCAGCACCTTCGACAGGGGGGCCTACAATGAGCAGTTCTTC.

The V and J genes are TRBV10-3 and TRBJ1-4; D is ambiguous. The germline V gene encodes CDR1 ENHRY and CDR2 SYGVKD. V lost 3 bases, J lost 5 bases, and 10 bases lay in between. The CDR3 loop spans 14 amino acids. CDR3 amino acids: CAISDLGRNEKLFF. The CDR3 bases are TGTGCCATCAGTGACCTGGGAAGGAATGAAAAACTGTTTTTT.

The chain recombines TRBV7-9 with TRBJ1-6; D is unresolved. The V and J ends lost 1 base and 7 bases respectively, with 17 bases between them. The CDR3 covers 17 residues. From germline, CDR1 is SEHNR and CDR2 FQNEAQ (reference sequence). CDR3 sequence: CASSLEAWYGGNSPLHF. The DNA for the CDR3 is TGTGCCAGCAGCTTAGAGGCCTGGTATGGCGGAAATTCACCCCTCCACTTT. The whole variable domain, filled in from reference TRBV7-9 and TRBJ1-6, reads DTGVSQNPRHKITKRGQNVTFRCDPISEHNRLYWYRQTLGQGPEFLTYFQNEAQLEKSRLLSDRFSAERPKGSFSTLEIQRTEQGDSAMYLCASSLEAWYGGNSPLHFGNGTRLTVT.

The rearrangement links TRBV6-5 to TRBJ2-7, with 7 bases lining up with TRBD1. CDR3 size: 13 residues. With V trimmed by 6 bases and J by 4 bases, 6 bases remained unmatched. CDR1 and CDR2 from the germline V gene are MNHEY and SVGAGI. CDR3 in amino acids: CASSSAGGYEQYF. In nucleotides, the CDR3 is TGTGCCAGCAGCAGCGCAGGGGGATACGAGCAGTACTTC.

The chain couples TRBV11-2 to TRBJ2-1; D unclear. The length of the CDR3 is 13 residues. CDR1 and CDR2 from the germline V gene are SGHAT and FQNNGV. The V end was cut by 1 base, the J end by 9 bases, with 10 bases between. The CDR3 DNA is TGTGCCAGCAGCTTAGCCCCGCCCGGTGAGCAGTTCTTC. This translates into CASSLAPPGEQFF.

The chain carries TRBV5-1 and TRBJ1-1; 8 nucleotides line up with TRBD1. The CDR3 extends over 16 amino acids. Trimming took 6 bases from V and 4 from J; bases not matched to a gene: 14. Germline CDR1 is SGHRS and CDR2 is YFSETQ. CDR3 residues: CASNLAGGRFGTEAFF. The CDR3 bases are TGCGCCAGCAATCTTGCAGGGGGCAGGTTTGGCACTGAAGCTTTCTTT.

The gene calls are TRBV7-9 and TRBJ1-6, with 7 bases matching TRBD1. Germline V CDR1 and CDR2: SEHNR, FQNEAQ (reference sequence). The CDR3 has 15 amino acids. J lost 7 bases, V lost 5 bases, and 8 bases had no gene match. The CDR3 region is CASSPPGQRNSPLHF. CDR3 DNA: TGTGCCAGCAGCCCCCCGGGACAGCGGAATTCACCCCTCCACTTT. The complete variable domain, with remaining parts taken from reference TRBV7-9 and TRBJ1-6, reads DTGVSQNPRHKITKRGQNVTFRCDPISEHNRLYWYRQTLGQGPEFLTYFQNEAQLEKSRLLSDRFSAERPKGSFSTLEIQRTEQGDSAMYLCASSPPGQRNSPLHFGNGTRLTVT.

The chain is built from TRBV5-8 and TRBJ2-5, with 11 bases fitting TRBD1. CDR1 is SGHTS and CDR2 is YDEGEE in the germline V gene. The CDR3 is 17 residues long. V lost 4 bases to trimming and J lost 2 bases; unmatched junction nucleotides: 10. CDR3 amino acids: CASSRKRTGGQQETQYF. The DNA of the CDR3 is TGTGCCAGCAGCCGTAAACGGACAGGGGGCCAGCAAGAGACCCAGTACTTC.

The chain joins TRBV30 to TRBJ1-6; 10 bases fit TRBD1. Germline V CDR1 and CDR2: GTSNPN, SVGIG (reference sequence). V trimming: 2 bases; J trimming: 9 bases; junction bases outside the gene matches: 10. The CDR3 runs 16 residues. DNA of the CDR3: TGTGCCTGGAGTTATCGGACAGGGGGTGGTGGTTCACCCCTCCACTTT. Its translation is CAWSYRTGGGGSPLHF.

The gene calls are TRBV7-9 and TRBJ2-5; D unresolved. Germline V gene sequence: CDR1 SEHNR, CDR2 FQNEAQ (reference sequence). This CDR3 spans 15 amino acids. Trimming removed 1 base at V and 1 base at J, with 10 bases between. The CDR3, as DNA: TGTGCCAGCAGCTTAGGCGACACGACCCAAGAGACCCAGTACTTC. Its translation is CASSLGDTTQETQYF.

This chain links TRBV5-4 with TRBJ2-2, with 7 bases fitting TRBD1. CDR3 length equals 15 residues. V shed 3 bases and J 2 bases; nucleotides not matched to a gene: 4. Germline V gives CDR1 SGHNT, CDR2 YYREEE (reference sequence). CDR3: CASSWDRPNTGELFF. The CDR3 DNA reads as TGTGCCAGCAGCTGGGACAGACCTAACACCGGGGAGCTGTTTTTT.

The CDR3 here is CASSVANEANYGYTF. The CDR3 nucleotides are TGTGCCAGCAGTGTCGCTAACGAAGCTAACTATGGCTACACCTTC. The chain joins TRBV2 to TRBJ1-2, with D unclear. V was trimmed by 4 bases and J by 0 bases, leaving 12 bases between them. The CDR3 totals 15 residues. Per germline, CDR1 SNHLY and CDR2 FYNNEI. Based on the CDR3 plus reference TRBV2 and TRBJ1-2, the full variable domain is EPEVTQTPSHQVTQMGQEVILRCVPISNHLYFYWYRQILGQKVEFLVSFYNNEISEKSEIFDDQFSVERPDGSNFTLKIRSTKLEDSAMYFCASSVANEANYGYTFGSGTRLTVV.

The CDR3 here is CAISEYATGAAGTDTQYF. The CDR3 DNA reads TGTGCCATCAGTGAGTATGCTACAGGGGCTGCGGGCACAGATACGCAGTATTTT. The chain uses TRBV10-3 and TRBJ2-3; 7 bases match TRBD1. The V gene end was trimmed by 1 base and the J gene end by 1 base; junction bases not matched to a gene: 11. The CDR3 extends over 18 amino acids. CDR1 ENHRY and CDR2 SYGVKD come from the germline V gene.

The rearrangement joins TRBV2 to TRBJ2-7; D possibly matches TRBD1 or TRBD2 (5 bases each). The germline V gene encodes CDR1 SNHLY and CDR2 FYNNEI. CDR3 length equals 12 residues. Deletions cut 5 bases from V and 9 bases from J, with 14 bases between. The CDR3 DNA follows: TGTGCCAGCAGTTTCAGGGAGACCGCGCAGTACTTC. Protein product: CASSFRETAQYF.

The chain carries TRBV7-9 and TRBJ1-3; the match to TRBD1 covers 10 bases. The germline gives CDR1 SEHNR, CDR2 FQNEAQ (reference sequence). This CDR3 is built from 16 residues. Trimming at V came to 5 bases and at J to 1 base, leaving 5 bases not matched to a gene. CDR3 coding DNA: TGTGCCAGCAGCCCGCCGGGACAGGGGTCTGGAAACACCATATATTTT. Translating gives CASSPPGQGSGNTIYF.